This record looks at one T cell receptor beta chain sequence and its context. The data stem from a study of blood T cell repertoires in COVID-19. Trimming took 5 bases from V and 6 from J, leaving 11 bases between them. In germline, CDR1 is SQVTM, CDR2 ANQGSEA. The CDR3 length is 11 residues. The repertoire was sequenced with immunoSEQ multiplex PCR; TCRdb's copy has only in-frame clones and lacks some. This table has 150,000 to 200,000 clones, around 89% appearing once. The chain recombines TRBV29-1 with TRBJ2-7; D is ambiguous. This receptor was taken from a woman under 30 who had recovered from COVID-19. The sample was PBMCs or T cells enriched from blood (not recorded which). The CDR3 region is CSVFNSREQYF. The CDR3, as DNA: TGCAGCGTTTTTAACAGCCGCGAGCAGTACTTC.